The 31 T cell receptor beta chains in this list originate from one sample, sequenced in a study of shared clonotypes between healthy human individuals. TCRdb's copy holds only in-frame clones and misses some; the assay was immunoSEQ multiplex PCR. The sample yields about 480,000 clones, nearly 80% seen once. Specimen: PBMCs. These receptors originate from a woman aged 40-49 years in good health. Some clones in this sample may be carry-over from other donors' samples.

In DNA, the CDR3 is TGTGCCAGCAGCTTAGCGGGGGATGCAAACTATGGCTACACCTTC. Translated: CASSLAGDANYGYTF. V is TRBV7-9 and J is TRBJ1-2; possibly TRBD1 for D (5 bases). Trimming stripped 0 bases from V and 2 bases from J, with 10 bases between. Germline CDR1 SEHNR, CDR2 FQNEAQ (reference sequence). This CDR3 is built from 15 residues.

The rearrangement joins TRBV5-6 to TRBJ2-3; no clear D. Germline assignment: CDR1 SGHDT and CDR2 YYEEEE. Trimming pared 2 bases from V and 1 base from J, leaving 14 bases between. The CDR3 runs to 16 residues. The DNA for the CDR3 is TGTGCCAGCAGCTTTAGGCCCCGGCAGGGCACAGATACGCAGTATTTT. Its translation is CASSFRPRQGTDTQYF.

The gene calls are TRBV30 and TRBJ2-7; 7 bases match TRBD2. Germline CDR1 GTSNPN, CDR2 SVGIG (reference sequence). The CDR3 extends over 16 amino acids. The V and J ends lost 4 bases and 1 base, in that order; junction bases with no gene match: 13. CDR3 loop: CAWTRRSRLASYEQYF. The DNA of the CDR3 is TGTGCCTGGACCCGACGATCCCGACTAGCTTCCTACGAGCAGTACTTC. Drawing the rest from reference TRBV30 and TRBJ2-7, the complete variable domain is SQTIHQWPATLVQPVGSPLSLECTVEGTSNPNLYWYRQAAGRGLQLLFYSVGIGQISSEVPQNLSASRPQDRQFILSSKKLLLSDSGFYLCAWTRRSRLASYEQYFGPGTRLTVT.

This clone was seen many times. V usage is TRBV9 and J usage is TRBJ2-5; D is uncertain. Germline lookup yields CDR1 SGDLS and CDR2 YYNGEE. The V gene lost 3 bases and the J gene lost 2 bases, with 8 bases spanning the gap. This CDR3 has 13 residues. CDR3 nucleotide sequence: TGTGCCAGCAGCGCCCCTAGTCAAGAGACCCAGTACTTC. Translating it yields CASSAPSQETQYF.

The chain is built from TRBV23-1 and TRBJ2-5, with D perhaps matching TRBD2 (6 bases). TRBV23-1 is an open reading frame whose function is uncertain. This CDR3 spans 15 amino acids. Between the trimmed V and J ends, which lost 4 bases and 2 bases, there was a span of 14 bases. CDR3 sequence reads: CASSRYHSGQETQYF. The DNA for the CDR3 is TGCGCCAGCAGTCGATACCATAGCGGACAAGAGACCCAGTACTTC.

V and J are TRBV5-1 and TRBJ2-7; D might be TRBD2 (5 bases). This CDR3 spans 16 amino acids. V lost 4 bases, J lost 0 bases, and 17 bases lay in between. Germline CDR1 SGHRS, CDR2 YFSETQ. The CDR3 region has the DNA TGCGCCAGCAGCCCGTCGGGGAGAGGAGTCTCCTACGAGCAGTACTTC. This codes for CASSPSGRGVSYEQYF.

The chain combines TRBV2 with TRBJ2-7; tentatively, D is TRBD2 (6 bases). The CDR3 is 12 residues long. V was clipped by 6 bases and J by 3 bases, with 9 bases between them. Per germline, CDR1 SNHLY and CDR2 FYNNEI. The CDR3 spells CASRPGSYEQYF. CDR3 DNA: TGTGCCAGCAGGCCCGGGAGCTACGAGCAGTACTTC. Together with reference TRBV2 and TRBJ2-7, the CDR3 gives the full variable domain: EPEVTQTPSHQVTQMGQEVILRCVPISNHLYFYWYRQILGQKVEFLVSFYNNEISEKSEIFDDQFSVERPDGSNFTLKIRSTKLEDSAMYFCASRPGSYEQYFGPGTRLTVT.

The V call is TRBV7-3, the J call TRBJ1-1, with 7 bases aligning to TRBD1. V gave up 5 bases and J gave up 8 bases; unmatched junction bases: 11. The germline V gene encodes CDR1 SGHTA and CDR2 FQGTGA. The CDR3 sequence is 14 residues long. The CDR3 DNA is TGTGCCAGCAGCCCAATTAAGGGGGCATCAGAAGCTTTCTTT. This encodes CASSPIKGASEAFF. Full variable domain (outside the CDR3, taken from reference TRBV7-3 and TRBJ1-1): GAGVSQTPSNKVTEKGKYVELRCDPISGHTALYWYRQSLGQGPEFLIYFQGTGAADDSGLPNDRFFAVRPEGSVSTLKIQRTERGDSAVYLCASSPIKGASEAFFGQGTRLTVV.

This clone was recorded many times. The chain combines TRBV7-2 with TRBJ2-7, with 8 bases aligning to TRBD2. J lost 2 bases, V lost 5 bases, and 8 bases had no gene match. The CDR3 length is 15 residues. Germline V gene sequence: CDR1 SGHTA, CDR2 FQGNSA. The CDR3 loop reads CASSPRVAGTYEQYF. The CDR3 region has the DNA TGTGCCAGCAGCCCCCGGGTAGCGGGGACCTACGAGCAGTACTTC.

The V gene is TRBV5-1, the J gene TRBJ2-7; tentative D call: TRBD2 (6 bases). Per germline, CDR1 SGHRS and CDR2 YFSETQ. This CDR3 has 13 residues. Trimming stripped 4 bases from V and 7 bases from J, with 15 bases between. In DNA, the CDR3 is TGCGCCAGCAGCCTTGACGTGGGGAGGGAGCAGTACTTC. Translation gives CASSLDVGREQYF.

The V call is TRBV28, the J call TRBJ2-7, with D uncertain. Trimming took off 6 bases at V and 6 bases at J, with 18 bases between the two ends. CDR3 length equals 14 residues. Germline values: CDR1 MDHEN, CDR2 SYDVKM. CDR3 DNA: TGTGCCAGCAGGTCACACTACGACGAATCCGAGCAGTACTTC. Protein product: CASRSHYDESEQYF.

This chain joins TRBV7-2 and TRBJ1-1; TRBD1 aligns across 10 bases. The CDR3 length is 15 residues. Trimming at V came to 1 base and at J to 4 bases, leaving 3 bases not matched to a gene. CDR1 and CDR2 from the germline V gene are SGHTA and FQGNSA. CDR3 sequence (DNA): TGTGCCAGCAGCTTAGTGGGACAGGGGCTCACTGAAGCTTTCTTT. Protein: CASSLVGQGLTEAFF.

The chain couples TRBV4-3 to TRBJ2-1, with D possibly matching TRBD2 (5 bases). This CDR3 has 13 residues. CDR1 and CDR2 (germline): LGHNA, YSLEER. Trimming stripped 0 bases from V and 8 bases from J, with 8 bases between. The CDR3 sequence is CASSQELVDEQFF. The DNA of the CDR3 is TGCGCCAGCAGCCAAGAACTAGTCGATGAGCAGTTCTTC.

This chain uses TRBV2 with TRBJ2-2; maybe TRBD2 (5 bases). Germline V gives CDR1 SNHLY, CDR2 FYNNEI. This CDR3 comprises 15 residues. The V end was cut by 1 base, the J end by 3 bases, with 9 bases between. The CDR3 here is CASSEGASHTGELFF. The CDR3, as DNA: TGTGCCAGCAGTGAAGGTGCTAGCCACACCGGGGAGCTGTTTTTT.

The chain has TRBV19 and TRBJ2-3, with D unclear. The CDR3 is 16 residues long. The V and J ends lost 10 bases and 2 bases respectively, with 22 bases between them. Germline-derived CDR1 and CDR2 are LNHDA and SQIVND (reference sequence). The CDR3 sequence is CANPSLSRIYTDTQYF. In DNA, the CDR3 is TGTGCCAACCCCTCCCTTAGCCGAATCTACACAGATACGCAGTATTTT.

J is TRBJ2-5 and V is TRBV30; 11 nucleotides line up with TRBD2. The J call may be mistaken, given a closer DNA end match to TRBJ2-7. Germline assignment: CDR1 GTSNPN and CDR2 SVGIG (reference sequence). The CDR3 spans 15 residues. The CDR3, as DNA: TGTGCCTGGAGTCGACTTAGCGGGAGGGGCTACGAGCAGTACTTC. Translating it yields CAWSRLSGRGYEQYF.

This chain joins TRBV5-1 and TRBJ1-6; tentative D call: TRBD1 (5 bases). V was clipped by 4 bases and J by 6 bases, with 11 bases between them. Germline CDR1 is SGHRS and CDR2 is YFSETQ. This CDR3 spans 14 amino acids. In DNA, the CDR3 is TGCGCCAGCAGCCCCGGGACGGTTAATTCACCCCTCCACTTT. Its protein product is CASSPGTVNSPLHF. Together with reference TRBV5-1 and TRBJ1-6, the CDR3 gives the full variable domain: KAGVTQTPRYLIKTRGQQVTLSCSPISGHRSVSWYQQTPGQGLQFLFEYFSETQRNKGNFPGRFSGRQFSNSRSEMNVSTLELGDSALYLCASSPGTVNSPLHFGNGTRLTVT.

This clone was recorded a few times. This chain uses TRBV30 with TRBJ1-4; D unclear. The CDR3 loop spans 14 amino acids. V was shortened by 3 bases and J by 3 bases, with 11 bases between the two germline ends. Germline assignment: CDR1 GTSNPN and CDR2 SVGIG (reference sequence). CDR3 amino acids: CAWSLLGSNEKLFF. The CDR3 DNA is TGTGCCTGGAGCCTCCTGGGGTCTAATGAAAAACTGTTTTTT.

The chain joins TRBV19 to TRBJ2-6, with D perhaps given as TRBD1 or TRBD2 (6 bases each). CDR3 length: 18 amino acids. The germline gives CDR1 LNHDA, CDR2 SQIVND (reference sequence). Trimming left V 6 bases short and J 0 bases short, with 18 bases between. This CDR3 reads CASSSGAGIVSGANVLTF. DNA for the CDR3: TGTGCCAGTAGCTCGGGGGCGGGGATAGTCTCTGGGGCCAACGTCCTGACTTTC.

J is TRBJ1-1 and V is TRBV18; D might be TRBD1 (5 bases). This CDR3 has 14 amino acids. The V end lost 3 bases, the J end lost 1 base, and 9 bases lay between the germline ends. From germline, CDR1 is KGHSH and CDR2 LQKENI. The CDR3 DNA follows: TGTGCCAGCTCACCTTCGGGGGGGAACACTGAAGCTTTCTTT. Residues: CASSPSGGNTEAFF.

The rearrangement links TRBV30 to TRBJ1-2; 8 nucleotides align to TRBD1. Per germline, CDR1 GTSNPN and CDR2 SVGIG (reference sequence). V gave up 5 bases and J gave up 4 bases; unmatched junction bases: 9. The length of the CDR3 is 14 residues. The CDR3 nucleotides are TGTGCCTGGCTCGGGGGACAGGTGTCCTATGGCTACACCTTC. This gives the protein CAWLGGQVSYGYTF.

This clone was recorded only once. CDR3 protein: CASSEEAGVYYEQYF. CDR3 DNA: TGTGCCAGCAGTGAAGAAGCGGGAGTCTACTACGAGCAGTACTTC. The genes are TRBV6-1 and TRBJ2-5, with TRBD2 matching 8 bases. The tail of the sequence fits TRBJ2-7 better, so the J call may be wrong. The CDR3 loop spans 15 amino acids. CDR1 MNHNS and CDR2 SASEGT come from the germline V gene.

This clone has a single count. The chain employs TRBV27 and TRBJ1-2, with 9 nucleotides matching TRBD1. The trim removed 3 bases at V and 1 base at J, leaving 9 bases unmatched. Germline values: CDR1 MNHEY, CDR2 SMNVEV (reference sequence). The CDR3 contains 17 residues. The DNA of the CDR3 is TGTGCCAGCAGTTTTACTCTATGGACAGGGGATAACTATGGCTACACCTTC. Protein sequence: CASSFTLWTGDNYGYTF.

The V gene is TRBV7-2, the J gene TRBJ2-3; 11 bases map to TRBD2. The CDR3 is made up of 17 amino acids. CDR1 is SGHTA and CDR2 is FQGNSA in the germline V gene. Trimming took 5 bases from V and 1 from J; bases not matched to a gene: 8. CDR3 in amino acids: CASSTMLAGGGTDTQYF. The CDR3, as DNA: TGTGCCAGCAGCACCATGCTAGCGGGAGGTGGCACAGATACGCAGTATTTT.

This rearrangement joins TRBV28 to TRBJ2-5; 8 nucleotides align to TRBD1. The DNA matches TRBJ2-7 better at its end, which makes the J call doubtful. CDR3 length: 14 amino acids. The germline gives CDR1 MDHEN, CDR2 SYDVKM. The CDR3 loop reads CASSPQGVTYEQYF. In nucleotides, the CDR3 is TGTGCCAGCAGTCCACAGGGGGTTACCTACGAGCAGTACTTC.

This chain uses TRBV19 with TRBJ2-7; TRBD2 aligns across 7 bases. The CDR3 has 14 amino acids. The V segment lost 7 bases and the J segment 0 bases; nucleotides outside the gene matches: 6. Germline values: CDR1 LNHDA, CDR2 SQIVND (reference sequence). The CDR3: CASTRGGSSYEQYF. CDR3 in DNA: TGTGCCAGTACTAGGGGAGGGAGCTCCTACGAGCAGTACTTC.

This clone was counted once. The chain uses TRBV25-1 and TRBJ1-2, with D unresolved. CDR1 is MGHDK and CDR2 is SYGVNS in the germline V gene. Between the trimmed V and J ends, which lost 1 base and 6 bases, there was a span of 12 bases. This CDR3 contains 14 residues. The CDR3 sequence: CASSEFGEGNGYTF. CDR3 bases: TGTGCCAGCAGTGAATTCGGAGAGGGAAATGGCTACACCTTC.

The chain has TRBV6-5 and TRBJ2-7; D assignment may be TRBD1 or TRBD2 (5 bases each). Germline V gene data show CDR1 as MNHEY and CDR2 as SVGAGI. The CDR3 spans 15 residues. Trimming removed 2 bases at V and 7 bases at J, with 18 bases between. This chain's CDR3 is CASSYTMGDLREQYF. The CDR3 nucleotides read TGTGCCAGCAGTTACACCATGGGGGACCTTAGGGAGCAGTACTTC.

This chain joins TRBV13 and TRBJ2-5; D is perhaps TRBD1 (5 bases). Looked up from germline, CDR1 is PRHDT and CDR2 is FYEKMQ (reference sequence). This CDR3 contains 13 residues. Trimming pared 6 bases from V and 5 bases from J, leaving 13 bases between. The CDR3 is CASSTRVLETQYF. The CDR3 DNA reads TGTGCCAGCAGTACCAGGGTGCTGGAGACCCAGTACTTC.

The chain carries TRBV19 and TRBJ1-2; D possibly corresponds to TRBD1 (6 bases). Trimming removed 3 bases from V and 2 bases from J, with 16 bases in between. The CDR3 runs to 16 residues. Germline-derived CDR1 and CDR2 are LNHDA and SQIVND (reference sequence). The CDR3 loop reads CASSIRTTGRNYGYTF. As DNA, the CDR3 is TGTGCCAGTAGTATTCGGACCACAGGGCGCAACTATGGCTACACCTTC.

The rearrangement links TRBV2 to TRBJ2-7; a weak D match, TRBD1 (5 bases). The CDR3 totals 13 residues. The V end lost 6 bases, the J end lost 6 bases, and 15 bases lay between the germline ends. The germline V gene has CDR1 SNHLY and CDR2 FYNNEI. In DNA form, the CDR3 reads TGTGCCAGCAGAGACAGCACATGGGGCGAGCAGTACTTC. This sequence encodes CASRDSTWGEQYF.